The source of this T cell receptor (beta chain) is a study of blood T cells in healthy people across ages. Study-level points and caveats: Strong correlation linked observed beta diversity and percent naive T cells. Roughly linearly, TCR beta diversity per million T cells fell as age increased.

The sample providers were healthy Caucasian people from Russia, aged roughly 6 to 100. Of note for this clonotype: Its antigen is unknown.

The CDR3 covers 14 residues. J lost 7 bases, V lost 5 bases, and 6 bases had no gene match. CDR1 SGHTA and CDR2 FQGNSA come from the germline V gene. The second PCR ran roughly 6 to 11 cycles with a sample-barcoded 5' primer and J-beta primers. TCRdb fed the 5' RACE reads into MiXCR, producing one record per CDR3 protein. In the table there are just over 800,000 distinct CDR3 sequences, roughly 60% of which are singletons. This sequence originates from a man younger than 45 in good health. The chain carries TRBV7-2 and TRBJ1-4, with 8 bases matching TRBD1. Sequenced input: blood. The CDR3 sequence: CASSTTGEGEKLFF. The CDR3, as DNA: TGTGCCAGCAGCACGACAGGGGAAGGTGAAAAACTGTTTTTT.